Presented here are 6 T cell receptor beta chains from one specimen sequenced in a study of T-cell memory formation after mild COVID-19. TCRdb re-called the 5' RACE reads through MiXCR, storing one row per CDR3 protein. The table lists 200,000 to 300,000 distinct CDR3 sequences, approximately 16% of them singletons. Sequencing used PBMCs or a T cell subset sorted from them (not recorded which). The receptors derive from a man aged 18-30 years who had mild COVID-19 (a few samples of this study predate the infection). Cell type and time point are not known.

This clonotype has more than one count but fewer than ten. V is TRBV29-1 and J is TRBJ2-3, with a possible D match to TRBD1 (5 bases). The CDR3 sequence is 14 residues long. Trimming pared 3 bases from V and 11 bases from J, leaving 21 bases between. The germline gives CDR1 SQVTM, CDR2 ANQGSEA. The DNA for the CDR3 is TGCAGCGTTGACGTTCTTACAGGAATGCGAGTGCAGTATTTT. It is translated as CSVDVLTGMRVQYF.

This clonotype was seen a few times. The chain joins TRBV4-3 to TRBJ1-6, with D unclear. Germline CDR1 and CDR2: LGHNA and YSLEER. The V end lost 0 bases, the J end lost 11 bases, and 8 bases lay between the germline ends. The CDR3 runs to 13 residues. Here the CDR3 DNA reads TGCGCCAGCAGCCAAGATGCCACCGCACCCCTCCACTTT. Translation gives CASSQDATAPLHF.

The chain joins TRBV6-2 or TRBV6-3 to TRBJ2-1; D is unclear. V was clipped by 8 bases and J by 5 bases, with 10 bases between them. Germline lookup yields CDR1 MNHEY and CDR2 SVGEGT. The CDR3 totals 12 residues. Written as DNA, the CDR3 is TGTGCCAGCCGTCGACGTAACAATGAGCAGTTCTTC. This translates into CASRRRNNEQFF.

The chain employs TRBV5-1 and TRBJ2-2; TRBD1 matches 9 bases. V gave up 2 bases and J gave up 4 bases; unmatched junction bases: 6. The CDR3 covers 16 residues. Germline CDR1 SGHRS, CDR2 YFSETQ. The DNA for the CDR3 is TGCGCCAGCAGCTTTACAGGGGGCGAAGGCACCGGGGAGCTGTTTTTT. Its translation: CASSFTGGEGTGELFF.

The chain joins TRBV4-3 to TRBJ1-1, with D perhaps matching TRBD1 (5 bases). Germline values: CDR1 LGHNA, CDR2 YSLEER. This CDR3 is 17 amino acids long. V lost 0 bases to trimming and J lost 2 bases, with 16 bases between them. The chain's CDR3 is CASSQEGEVGRNTEAFF. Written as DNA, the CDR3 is TGCGCCAGCAGCCAAGAGGGAGAAGTGGGGCGAAACACTGAAGCTTTCTTT.

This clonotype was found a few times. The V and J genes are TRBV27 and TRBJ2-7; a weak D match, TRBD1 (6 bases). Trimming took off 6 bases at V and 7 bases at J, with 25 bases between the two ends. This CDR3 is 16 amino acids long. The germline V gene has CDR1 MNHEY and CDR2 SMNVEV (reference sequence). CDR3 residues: CASRTGTFDSIREQYF. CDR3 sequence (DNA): TGTGCCAGCAGAACCGGGACATTCGACTCCATACGGGAGCAGTACTTC.